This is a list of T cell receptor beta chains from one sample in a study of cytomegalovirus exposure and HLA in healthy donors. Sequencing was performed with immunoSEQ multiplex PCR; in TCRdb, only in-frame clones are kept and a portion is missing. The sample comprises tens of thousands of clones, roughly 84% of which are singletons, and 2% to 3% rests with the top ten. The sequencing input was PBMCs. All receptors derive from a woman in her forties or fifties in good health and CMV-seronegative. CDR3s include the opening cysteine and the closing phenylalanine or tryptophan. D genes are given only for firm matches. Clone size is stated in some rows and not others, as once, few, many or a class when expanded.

CDR3 protein: CASSQAGSGRYNNEQFF
CDR3 DNA: TGCGCCAGCAGCCAAGCTGGTAGCGGGAGGTATAACAATGAGCAGTTCTTC
D gene: TRBD2
V gene: TRBV4-1
J gene: TRBJ2-1
clone size: -

CDR3 protein: CASREGYRGGEKLFF
CDR3 DNA: TGTGCCAGCAGGGAAGGGTACAGGGGAGGTGAAAAACTGTTTTTT
D gene: TRBD1
V gene: TRBV6-1
J gene: TRBJ1-4
clone size: once

CDR3 protein: CASSRRTGASTEAFF
CDR3 DNA: TGTGCCAGTAGTAGGAGGACAGGGGCGAGTACTGAAGCTTTCTTT
D gene: TRBD1
V gene: TRBV19
J gene: TRBJ1-1
clone size: -

CDR3 protein: CASSLYDRDSYNEQFF
CDR3 DNA: TGCGCCAGCAGCCTTTACGACAGGGACAGCTACAATGAGCAGTTCTTC
D gene: TRBD1
V gene: TRBV4-1
J gene: TRBJ2-1
clone size: -

CDR3 protein: CASSLSLAGLAYEQYF
CDR3 DNA: TGTGCCAGCAGTTTATCGCTAGCGGGATTGGCCTACGAGCAGTACTTC
D gene: TRBD2
V gene: TRBV6-5
J gene: TRBJ2-7
clone size: -

CDR3 protein: CATWDSSYNEQFF
CDR3 DNA: TGTGCCACTTGGGACAGCTCCTACAATGAGCAGTTCTTC
D gene: TRBD1
V gene: TRBV5-6
J gene: TRBJ2-1
clone size: -

CDR3 protein: CASSPEQADGYTF
CDR3 DNA: TGCGCCAGCAGCCCCGAACAGGCCGATGGCTACACCTTC
D gene: -
V gene: TRBV5-1
J gene: TRBJ1-2
clone size: -

CDR3 protein: CASSYNRFSYEQYF
CDR3 DNA: TGTGCCAGCAGTTACAACAGGTTCTCCTACGAGCAGTACTTC
D gene: -
V gene: TRBV6-5
J gene: TRBJ2-7
clone size: -

CDR3 protein: CASSMGDKANVLTF
CDR3 DNA: TGTGCCAGTAGTATGGGGGACAAGGCCAACGTCCTGACTTTC
D gene: -
V gene: TRBV19
J gene: TRBJ2-6
clone size: -

CDR3 protein: CASSLPRDRPYNEQFF
CDR3 DNA: TGCGCCAGCAGCTTACCCCGGGACAGACCTTACAATGAGCAGTTCTTC
D gene: TRBD1
V gene: TRBV5-1
J gene: TRBJ2-1
clone size: -

CDR3 protein: CASSLSRDSPAYEQYF
CDR3 DNA: TGTGCCAGCAGCTTATCCCGGGACTCTCCTGCCTACGAGCAGTACTTC
D gene: -
V gene: TRBV11-2
J gene: TRBJ2-7
clone size: -

CDR3 protein: CASSGGGSRYNEQFF
CDR3 DNA: TGCGCCAGCAGCGGGGGGGGGAGTAGATACAATGAGCAGTTCTTC
D gene: TRBD2
V gene: TRBV5-1
J gene: TRBJ2-1
clone size: -

CDR3 protein: CASSRGQGRGTIYGYTF
CDR3 DNA: TGTGCCAGTAGTCGGGGACAGGGGAGGGGAACCATCTATGGCTACACCTTC
D gene: TRBD1
V gene: TRBV19
J gene: TRBJ1-2
clone size: few

CDR3 protein: CASSPDRGTDTQYF
CDR3 DNA: TGTGCTAGCAGCCCGGACAGGGGAACAGATACGCAGTATTTT
D gene: TRBD1
V gene: TRBV7-7
J gene: TRBJ2-3
clone size: few

CDR3 protein: CASSLGRGKAKNIQYF
CDR3 DNA: TGTGCCAGCAGCTTAGGGCGGGGGAAAGCCAAAAACATTCAGTACTTC
D gene: TRBD2
V gene: TRBV7-9
J gene: TRBJ2-4
clone size: -

CDR3 protein: CASSPKGTEGNTIYF
CDR3 DNA: TGTGCCAGCAGCCCAAAAGGGACAGAGGGAAACACCATATATTTT
D gene: TRBD1
V gene: TRBV7-9
J gene: TRBJ1-3
clone size: few

CDR3 protein: CASSSMTVRGYNEQFF
CDR3 DNA: TGTGCCAGCAGCTCCATGACAGTTAGGGGCTACAATGAGCAGTTCTTC
D gene: -
V gene: TRBV5-5
J gene: TRBJ2-1
clone size: -

CDR3 protein: CASSQDAQADEKLFF
CDR3 DNA: TGCGCCAGCAGCCAAGACGCGCAGGCCGATGAAAAACTGTTTTTT
D gene: -
V gene: TRBV4-1
J gene: TRBJ1-4
clone size: few

CDR3 protein: CASSDGLAEADTQYF
CDR3 DNA: TGCGCCAGCAGCGATGGACTAGCGGAAGCAGATACGCAGTATTTT
D gene: TRBD2
V gene: TRBV10-1
J gene: TRBJ2-3
clone size: -

CDR3 protein: CAIEKRSANRNEQYF
CDR3 DNA: TGTGCCATCGAGAAGCGGAGCGCTAATAGGAACGAGCAGTACTTC
D gene: -
V gene: TRBV10-3
J gene: TRBJ2-7
clone size: -

CDR3 protein: CASSPPGLARDTDTQYF
CDR3 DNA: TGTGCCAGCAGTCCTCCGGGACTAGCGCGGGACACAGATACGCAGTATTTT
D gene: TRBD2
V gene: TRBV28
J gene: TRBJ2-3
clone size: -

CDR3 protein: CASSSKLTYSNQPQHF
CDR3 DNA: TGTGCCAGCAGTTCTAAGTTGACTTATAGCAATCAGCCCCAGCATTTT
D gene: -
V gene: TRBV28
J gene: TRBJ1-5
clone size: once

CDR3 protein: CASSLDRSGGQFF
CDR3 DNA: TGTGCCAGCAGCTTAGATCGTAGCGGTGGGCAGTTCTTC
D gene: -
V gene: TRBV11-2
J gene: TRBJ2-1
clone size: -

CDR3 protein: CASSLMANTEAFF
CDR3 DNA: TGTGCCAGCAGCTTAATGGCGAACACTGAAGCTTTCTTT
D gene: -
V gene: TRBV7-3
J gene: TRBJ1-1
clone size: -

CDR3 protein: CASRPVGLNPRF
CDR3 DNA: TGTGCCAGCAGGCCCGTTGGCTTAAATCCCCGTTTT
D gene: -
V gene: TRBV6-6
J gene: TRBJ1-1
clone size: -

CDR3 protein: CASSLDTHRGIGELFF
CDR3 DNA: TGTGCCAGCAGCTTGGATACTCACAGGGGTATCGGGGAGCTGTTTTTT
D gene: TRBD1
V gene: TRBV5-6
J gene: TRBJ2-2
clone size: -

CDR3 protein: CASSEDPRGAEAFF
CDR3 DNA: TGTGCCAGCAGTGAAGACCCCAGGGGGGCTGAAGCTTTCTTT
D gene: TRBD1
V gene: TRBV6-1
J gene: TRBJ1-1
clone size: -

CDR3 protein: CAWSLRQADYGYTF
CDR3 DNA: TGTGCCTGGAGCCTTAGACAGGCGGATTATGGCTACACCTTC
D gene: -
V gene: TRBV30
J gene: TRBJ1-2
clone size: -

CDR3 protein: CASSVAGGPYNEQFF
CDR3 DNA: TGCGCCAGCAGCGTAGCGGGAGGGCCATACAATGAGCAGTTCTTC
D gene: TRBD2
V gene: TRBV5-1
J gene: TRBJ2-1
clone size: once

CDR3 protein: CASSQEKGRVNQPQHF
CDR3 DNA: TGTGCCAGCAGCCAAGAAAAGGGCAGGGTGAATCAGCCCCAGCATTTT
D gene: -
V gene: TRBV4-2
J gene: TRBJ1-5
clone size: -

CDR3 protein: CASSLDRNNEQFF
CDR3 DNA: TGTGCCAGCAGCTTAGACAGGAACAATGAGCAGTTCTTC
D gene: -
V gene: TRBV6-5
J gene: TRBJ2-1
clone size: -

CDR3 protein: CASSLSWAGGSTDTQYF
CDR3 DNA: TGCGCCAGCAGCCTCAGCTGGGCAGGGGGGTCGACAGATACGCAGTATTTT
D gene: -
V gene: TRBV4-1
J gene: TRBJ2-3
clone size: -

CDR3 protein: CASSEQRGQSGNTIYF
CDR3 DNA: TGTGCCAGCAGTGAACAAAGGGGGCAGTCTGGAAACACCATATATTTT
D gene: TRBD1
V gene: TRBV6-1
J gene: TRBJ1-3
clone size: -

CDR3 protein: CAISPGLEQYQQYF
CDR3 DNA: TGTGCCATCAGCCCGGGACTAGAACAGTACCAGCAGTACTTC
D gene: TRBD2
V gene: TRBV10-3
J gene: TRBJ2-7
clone size: -

CDR3 protein: CASSSRQGALGPQHF
CDR3 DNA: TGTGCCAGCAGTTCCCGACAGGGGGCCCTGGGGCCCCAGCATTTT
D gene: TRBD1
V gene: TRBV28
J gene: TRBJ1-5
clone size: -

CDR3 protein: CASSLEGQASYEQYF
CDR3 DNA: TGTGCCAGCAGCTTGGAGGGACAGGCCTCCTACGAGCAGTACTTC
D gene: TRBD1
V gene: TRBV5-6
J gene: TRBJ2-7
clone size: -

CDR3 protein: CASSPPAGTSGSSREDTQYF
CDR3 DNA: TGTGCCAGCAGTCCCCCTGCCGGGACTAGCGGGAGCTCGCGGGAAGATACGCAGTATTTT
D gene: TRBD2
V gene: TRBV27
J gene: TRBJ2-3
clone size: -

CDR3 protein: CAWSAEGQFGDTF
CDR3 DNA: TGTGCCTGGAGCGCAGAAGGACAGTTCGGGGACACCTTC
D gene: -
V gene: TRBV30
J gene: TRBJ1-2
clone size: -

CDR3 protein: CASSSDSTRSNTEAFF
CDR3 DNA: TGCGCCAGCAGCTCAGATTCGACAAGATCCAACACTGAAGCTTTCTTT
D gene: -
V gene: TRBV5-1
J gene: TRBJ1-1
clone size: -

CDR3 protein: CASRGDTDTQYF
CDR3 DNA: TGTGCCAGCAGGGGAGATACAGATACGCAGTATTTT
D gene: -
V gene: TRBV6-1
J gene: TRBJ2-3
clone size: -

CDR3 protein: CASSLEARRAPYEQYF
CDR3 DNA: TGTGCCAGCAGCTTGGAGGCGAGGAGGGCCCCCTACGAGCAGTACTTC
D gene: -
V gene: TRBV5-6
J gene: TRBJ2-7
clone size: -

CDR3 protein: CASSYDTNQPQHF
CDR3 DNA: TGTGCCAGCAGTTACGACACCAATCAGCCCCAGCATTTT
D gene: -
V gene: TRBV28
J gene: TRBJ1-5
clone size: -

CDR3 protein: CASSPPGETVTDTQYF
CDR3 DNA: TGCGCCAGCAGCCCACCGGGGGAGACAGTCACAGATACGCAGTATTTT
D gene: -
V gene: TRBV4-1
J gene: TRBJ2-3
clone size: -

CDR3 protein: CASSQHTFLGYTF
CDR3 DNA: TGCGCCAGCAGCCAACACACGTTTCTCGGCTACACCTTC
D gene: -
V gene: TRBV4-1
J gene: TRBJ1-2
clone size: once

CDR3 protein: CASSLWGLAGGLAHNEQFF
CDR3 DNA: TGTGCCAGCAGTTTATGGGGACTAGCGGGGGGGCTAGCACACAATGAGCAGTTCTTC
D gene: TRBD2
V gene: TRBV27
J gene: TRBJ2-1
clone size: -

CDR3 protein: CASSIRDRGREGTEAFF
CDR3 DNA: TGTGCCAGCAGCATCCGGGACAGGGGGCGAGAGGGCACTGAAGCTTTCTTT
D gene: TRBD1
V gene: TRBV5-4
J gene: TRBJ1-1
clone size: -

CDR3 protein: CASSQRGGMNTEAFF
CDR3 DNA: TGCGCCAGCAGCCAAAGAGGGGGAATGAACACTGAAGCTTTCTTT
D gene: -
V gene: TRBV4-1
J gene: TRBJ1-1
clone size: few

CDR3 protein: CASSLDPGGVGYTF
CDR3 DNA: TGTGCCAGCAGCTTAGATCCGGGCGGGGTTGGCTACACCTTC
D gene: -
V gene: TRBV11-2
J gene: TRBJ1-2
clone size: -

CDR3 protein: CASRSSGTGGTGELFF
CDR3 DNA: TGTGCCAGCAGGTCTAGCGGGACAGGGGGCACCGGGGAGCTGTTTTTT
D gene: TRBD1
V gene: TRBV5-5
J gene: TRBJ2-2
clone size: -

CDR3 protein: CASSWTENTEAFF
CDR3 DNA: TGCGCCAGCAGCTGGACAGAGAACACTGAAGCTTTCTTT
D gene: -
V gene: TRBV5-1
J gene: TRBJ1-1
clone size: once

CDR3 protein: CASSLATGTSINEQFF
CDR3 DNA: TGCGCCAGCAGCTTGGCCACGGGGACTAGCATAAATGAGCAGTTCTTC
D gene: TRBD2
V gene: TRBV5-1
J gene: TRBJ2-1
clone size: -